This is a list of T cell receptor beta chains from one sample in a study of STAT5B mutations in CD4+ large granular lymphocyte leukemia. Sequencing was performed with immunoSEQ multiplex PCR; in TCRdb, only in-frame clones are kept and a portion is missing. The sample has under 40,000 clones; approximately 76% are singletons. Sample: CD4+ T cells from blood buffy coats. The receptor set was obtained from a human donor in good health. CDR3s include the opening cysteine and the closing phenylalanine or tryptophan. The order of the fields is V gene, J gene, CDR3 protein.

>TRBV30|TRBJ1-2
CAWNNPGTYGYTF
>TRBV6-5|TRBJ1-2
CASSYNPTGSAGGYTF
>TRBV7-3|TRBJ2-3
CASSLAPKGGLADTDTQYF
>TRBV7-2|TRBJ1-3
CASSLGSGNTIYF
>TRBV18|TRBJ1-1
CASSPQGVGAEAFF
>TRBV7-2|TRBJ1-6
CASSTGTANSPLHF
>TRBV25-1|TRBJ2-5
CASSVQGIAQETQYF
>TRBV6-5|TRBJ1-6
CASKQGSHNSPLHF
>TRBV14|TRBJ1-4
CASSPPGSSGEKLFF
>TRBV6-5|TRBJ1-1
CASKKNRWTEAFF
>TRBV11-2|TRBJ1-2
CASSEQQGFGYTF
>TRBV6-1|TRBJ2-6
CAGGGRWSGANVLTF
>TRBV30|TRBJ1-4
CAWSGQGGEKLFF
>TRBV2|TRBJ1-5
CASSGLGTRENQPQHF
>TRBV29-1|TRBJ1-2
CSAPRQGSYGYTF
>TRBV5-1|TRBJ1-1
CASRASPMNTEAFF
>TRBV2|TRBJ1-4
CASSRTGGTTNEKLFF
>TRBV4-1|TRBJ2-5
CASSDRVYGETQYF
>TRBV28|TRBJ1-2
CASVKGGSRTNYGYTF
>TRBV11-2|TRBJ1-5
CASSLGLGNQPQHF
>TRBV6-5|TRBJ1-1
CASSTRGGMNTEAFF
>TRBV28|TRBJ1-2
CALQGLGNYGYTF
>TRBV7-2|TRBJ2-5
CASSLRDSYRETQYF
>TRBV27|TRBJ1-1
CASSFSGQNTEAFF
>TRBV6-5|TRBJ2-5
CASRGQKETQYF
>TRBV9|TRBJ1-2
CASSAEWDRPLDGYTF
>TRBV7-9|TRBJ1-2
CASSLQGSVVGYTF
>TRBV15|TRBJ2-7
CATSREGNRPYEQYF
>TRBV18|TRBJ2-4
CASSPGRAGGLVIQYF
>TRBV7-6|TRBJ2-7
CASSLEGQGSSEQYF
>TRBV30|TRBJ1-6
CAWSEGQGVSPLHF
>TRBV5-1|TRBJ1-5
CASSGIKQGQPQHF
>TRBV6-8|TRBJ1-1
CASSYGAGGSEAFF
>TRBV6-6|TRBJ1-1
CASSSGDKNTEAFF
>TRBV2|TRBJ2-1
CASSPTLVDEQFF
>TRBV27|TRBJ2-3
CASSPGQGTNTQYF
>TRBV5-6|TRBJ2-7
CASSFSFGGPTLRYEQYF
>TRBV10-3|TRBJ2-2
CAITSSITGGLTGELFF
>TRBV11-2|TRBJ2-3
CASSLGAGGPRTDTQYF
>TRBV27|TRBJ1-6
CASSLYYDKGANSPLHF
>TRBV2|TRBJ1-2
CASRGAGGDGYTF
>TRBV19|TRBJ1-3
CASSTAGQTGNTIYF
>TRBV14|TRBJ1-1
CASSQVLGGTEAFF
>TRBV6-6|TRBJ2-4
CASSYGDRLAKNIQYF
>TRBV7-6|TRBJ2-5
CASSLQWETGVGETQYF
>TRBV28|TRBJ1-1
CATAGGWAGEAFF
>TRBV7-2|TRBJ1-5
CASSLGLQGGPQHF
>TRBV11-2|TRBJ2-1
CASRQEPAGGPIF
>TRBV30|TRBJ1-3
CAWRNVLSGNTIYF
>TRBV13|TRBJ1-2
CASSPRDRIYGYTF
>TRBV27|TRBJ2-7
CASSLMLTRPHEQYF
>TRBV6-6|TRBJ1-2
CASSYGGGDYGYTF
>TRBV10-3|TRBJ2-5
CATQGGFETQYF
>TRBV6-1|TRBJ2-3
CASALSTDTQYF
>TRBV10-3|TRBJ1-2
CAISAAGSSLLGYGYTF
>TRBV27|TRBJ2-3
CASSFKGLLRSTDTQYF
>TRBV9|TRBJ2-1
CASSVWSGGTNNEQFF
>TRBV7-2|TRBJ1-1
CASSKTGGTEAFF
>TRBV2|TRBJ2-3
CASSDTGGYTDTQYF